This paragraph reports one T cell receptor beta chain. The sample is drawn from a study of blood T cell repertoires in COVID-19. Study-level background: Acute-phase and convalescent COVID-19 samples originated in the United States, Italy and Spain. PBMCs, B-cell-depleted T cells, or T cells were the source of the cDNA or gDNA that made up the material.

Original processing methods: Estimates of nucleated cell counts were drawn from the amplification of reference gene primers. Sequencing used immunoSEQ multiplex PCR; TCRdb keeps in-frame clones, though not all of them. V, J and clone size reflect that table, while D and trimming were determined from the DNA. The sample records around 700,000 clones, 85% to 90% being singletons. The germline V and J ends were trimmed by 3 bases and 4 bases, with 18 bases remaining between them. This CDR3 has 16 amino acids. Germline loops: CDR1 MGHRA, CDR2 YSYEKL. The rearrangement links TRBV4-1 to TRBJ1-1; tentatively, D is TRBD1 (5 bases). The sample was peripheral blood. The sequence was obtained from a woman aged 18 to 35 with acute or convalescent COVID-19. CDR3 sequence: CASSQDPGLPGTEAFF. As DNA, the CDR3 is TGCGCCAGCAGCCAGGACCCGGGACTCCCGGGCACTGAAGCTTTCTTT.